This T cell receptor (beta chain) is drawn from a study of T-cell reconstitution after alpha-beta-depleted transplantation in children. Unique molecular identifiers were used to barcode this TCRbeta library. From the PCR reads, TCRdb called clonotypes with MiXCR, one entry per CDR3 protein. The profile shows some 530,000 distinct CDR3 sequences, approximately 12% of them singletons. Germline V gives CDR1 MDHEN, CDR2 SYDVKM. CDR3 length: 13 residues. This clonotype was seen many times. The sample in question was PBMCs from the stem cell graft donor, obtained from the stem cell graft. V and J are TRBV28 and TRBJ2-3, with 8 bases that match TRBD2. This sequence originates from a human donor who donated a stem cell graft to a child with combined immunodeficiency. The CDR3 DNA is TGTGCTCTTAGCGGGGTGAGCACAGATACGCAGTATTTT. It codes for CALSGVSTDTQYF.